This T cell receptor (beta chain) was sequenced for a study of CD8+ T cells in alopecia areata. Looking at the study overall: Treated patients took oral tofacitinib at 5 to 10 mg twice daily.

Following RNA extraction, reverse transcription yielded cDNA that acted as the sequencing template. The assay was immunoSEQ multiplex PCR, and TCRdb's table has in-frame clones only and misses some. In the table there are about 200,000 clones, about three fifths of which are singletons. PBMCs were stained for CD3, CD4 and CD8, and CD4+ and CD8+ T cells were sorted. In its sample, this clone was seen a few times. This TCR was sampled from a human donor with alopecia areata. The starting material was CD4+ T cells sorted from blood, obtained at week 0.

The CDR3 coding sequence is TGTGCCAGCAGATCGGGACAGATTAATTCACCCCTCCACTTT. Translated, it gives CASRSGQINSPLHF. The chain links TRBV7-3 to TRBJ1-6, with 7 bases identical to TRBD1. From germline, CDR1 is SGHTA and CDR2 FQGTGA. The CDR3 is made up of 14 amino acids. The junction had 5 bases not matched to a gene; V was cut back by 6 bases and J by 6 bases.